The T cell receptor beta chain under discussion was sequenced for a study of CD8 T cells in Susac syndrome. As for this clonotype: What it binds is unknown.

This CDR3 is built from 15 residues. Per germline, CDR1 SNHLY and CDR2 FYNNEI. V lost 7 bases and J 0 bases, leaving 13 bases between the germline ends. RNA in amounts of roughly 0.5 to 1 ug was reverse transcribed with random hexamers. TCRdb redid the calling of the immunoSEQ multiplex PCR reads with MiXCR, one entry per CDR3 protein. Found here are 120,000 to 150,000 distinct CDR3 sequences, roughly 95% of them singletons; the top ten hold 0.095% to 0.14%. Overall study findings and caveats: Only a relatively small number of individuals were included in the TCR sequencing and HLA analysis.

This sequence joins TRBV2 and TRBJ1-5, with D possibly being TRBD1 (6 bases). This TCR derives from a human donor with multiple sclerosis. The material sequenced was CD4+ T cells from PBMCs. CDR3 region: CASKVAGVSNQPQHF. DNA for the CDR3: TGTGCCAGCAAGGTAGCAGGGGTTAGCAATCAGCCCCAGCATTTT.